This TCR beta chain came from a study of T cell responses to AZD1222 COVID-19 vaccine. The overall study: Analyses pooled second doses at about 4 or about 12 weeks. Findings and caveats of the study: The donor group comprised mostly white British people and more females; the analysis possibly underestimated clonal diversity. Vaccine-associated CD4 TCRs ranged over spike, dominating at 160-218 and 743-854. Baseline antibody screening turned up just 6 or 7 seropositive AZD1222 recipients.

TCRdb's table, derived via immunoSEQ multiplex PCR, lists solely in-frame clones and lacks some. The sample has 150,000 or so clones, about nine tenths seen once. Germline V gene lookup returns CDR1 SGHRS and CDR2 YFSETQ. The J segment lost 3 bases and the V segment lost 2 bases, leaving 4 bases of the junction unmatched. CDR3 length equals 16 residues. Worth noting for this clone: Its antigen is currently unknown.

Sample: peripheral blood, taken on day 0 of AZD1222 vaccination. The V gene is TRBV5-1, the J gene TRBJ1-6; 8 positions agree with TRBD1. This clonotype was sampled from an adult in good health. The CDR3 spells CASSFTGGSYNSPLHF. The CDR3 DNA follows: TGCGCCAGCAGCTTTACAGGGGGGAGCTATAATTCACCCCTCCACTTT.